This is a list of T cell receptor beta chains from one sample in a study of cytomegalovirus exposure and HLA in healthy donors. The protocol was immunoSEQ multiplex PCR, while the TCRdb copy is restricted to in-frame clones and leaves out a portion. Counted here are hundreds of thousands of clones, 60% to 85% occurring once; the ten biggest clones make up roughly 16%. The sequenced sample was PBMCs. These receptors came from a man aged 35 to 55 in good health and CMV-seronegative. Both conserved end residues are part of each CDR3. D genes are given only for firm matches. Clone size is given for some rows only: seen once, a few or many times, or a class if the clone is expanded.

size: .
V: TRBV19
J: TRBJ2-5
D: TRBD1
CDR3: CASSTGTGRFQETQYF
DNA: TGTGCCAGTAGTACGGGGACAGGGAGATTCCAAGAGACCCAGTACTTC

size: .
V: TRBV7-6
J: TRBJ1-2
D: TRBD1
CDR3: CASSLAGGQRSYGYTF
DNA: TGTGCCAGCAGCTTAGCGGGGGGACAGCGGTCCTATGGCTACACCTTC

size: .
V: TRBV4-1
J: TRBJ2-5
D: TRBD2
CDR3: CASSQVRLSSGSQETQYF
DNA: TGCGCCAGCAGCCAAGTCCGATTGTCTAGCGGGTCCCAAGAGACCCAGTACTTC

size: .
V: TRBV2
J: TRBJ2-7
D: TRBD1
CDR3: CASTGQGAGEQYF
DNA: TGTGCCAGCACTGGACAGGGGGCCGGAGAGCAGTACTTC

size: .
V: TRBV6-6
J: TRBJ2-3
D: TRBD2
CDR3: CASRRAGGRTDTQYF
DNA: TGTGCCAGCAGGAGAGCGGGGGGCCGTACAGATACGCAGTATTTT

size: .
V: TRBV25-1
J: TRBJ1-1
D: .
CDR3: CASSVGGLEAFF
DNA: TGTGCCAGCTCCGTCGGAGGGCTTGAAGCTTTCTTT

size: .
V: TRBV4-1
J: TRBJ2-1
D: .
CDR3: CASSQFPQNEQFF
DNA: TGCGCCAGCAGCCAGTTCCCCCAAAATGAGCAGTTCTTC

size: .
V: TRBV2
J: TRBJ2-3
D: TRBD2
CDR3: CASSETSGRGTDTQYF
DNA: TGTGCCAGCAGTGAGACTAGCGGGAGGGGCACAGATACGCAGTATTTT

size: .
V: TRBV7-2
J: TRBJ2-6
D: .
CDR3: CASSHLVGAGANVLTF
DNA: TGTGCCAGCAGCCACCTCGTTGGGGCGGGGGCCAACGTCCTGACTTTC

size: .
V: TRBV4-1
J: TRBJ2-7
D: .
CDR3: CASSHSGPSSYEQYF
DNA: TGCGCCAGCAGCCATAGTGGTCCGAGCTCCTACGAGCAGTACTTC

size: .
V: TRBV4-3
J: TRBJ2-7
D: .
CDR3: CASSQDQAGYEQCF
DNA: TGCGCCAGCAGCCAAGATCAGGCGGGCTACGAGCAGTGCTTC

size: .
V: TRBV7-9
J: TRBJ1-1
D: .
CDR3: CASSFGGLAEAFF
DNA: TGTGCCAGCAGCTTCGGGGGGTTGGCTGAAGCTTTCTTT

size: .
V: TRBV14
J: TRBJ2-5
D: .
CDR3: CASSLGGAQETQYF
DNA: TGTGCCAGCAGCCTAGGAGGGGCCCAAGAGACCCAGTACTTC

size: .
V: TRBV6-1
J: TRBJ2-3
D: TRBD1
CDR3: CASHQPGQGADTQYF
DNA: TGTGCCAGTCACCAGCCGGGACAGGGAGCAGATACGCAGTATTTT

size: .
V: TRBV7-2
J: TRBJ1-1
D: TRBD1
CDR3: CASSYKDRVNTEAFF
DNA: TGTGCCAGCAGCTACAAGGACAGGGTGAACACTGAAGCTTTCTTT

size: .
V: TRBV9
J: TRBJ2-7
D: .
CDR3: CASSPDLSSYEQYF
DNA: TGTGCCAGCAGCCCGGACTTAAGCTCCTACGAGCAGTACTTC

size: .
V: TRBV4-1
J: TRBJ2-1
D: .
CDR3: CASSQVYYNEQFF
DNA: TGCGCCAGCAGCCAAGTTTATTACAATGAGCAGTTCTTC

size: .
V: TRBV5-1
J: TRBJ2-2
D: .
CDR3: CASSLRLANTGELFF
DNA: TGCGCCAGCAGCTTGCGACTAGCGAACACCGGGGAGCTGTTTTTT

size: .
V: TRBV5-6
J: TRBJ1-2
D: .
CDR3: CASSLGALNYGYTF
DNA: TGTGCCAGCAGCTTGGGGGCGCTTAACTATGGCTACACCTTC

size: .
V: TRBV2
J: TRBJ2-7
D: TRBD2
CDR3: CASSERGGPYF
DNA: TGTGCCAGCAGTGAACGGGGGGGGCCCTACTTC

size: .
V: TRBV18
J: TRBJ1-2
D: .
CDR3: CASSPDSTFAGYTF
DNA: TGTGCCAGCTCACCCGACAGCACCTTCGCTGGCTACACCTTC

size: .
V: TRBV12-5
J: TRBJ1-1
D: TRBD1
CDR3: CASLDRDSTNTEAFF
DNA: TGTGCTAGTTTAGATAGGGACAGCACGAACACTGAAGCTTTCTTT

size: .
V: TRBV18
J: TRBJ2-2
D: .
CDR3: CASSLGQPGTGELFF
DNA: TGTGCCAGCTCACTCGGCCAGCCGGGCACCGGGGAGCTGTTTTTT

size: .
V: TRBV30
J: TRBJ2-3
D: .
CDR3: CAWSSLDYTQYF
DNA: TGTGCCTGGAGTTCTCTAGATTATACGCAGTATTTT

size: .
V: TRBV4-1
J: TRBJ2-7
D: .
CDR3: CASSQTNPGLPYEQYF
DNA: TGCGCCAGCAGCCAAACGAATCCGGGACTTCCCTACGAGCAGTACTTC

size: .
V: TRBV13
J: TRBJ2-1
D: .
CDR3: CASSATEISYNEQFF
DNA: TGTGCCAGCAGCGCTACAGAAATCTCCTACAATGAGCAGTTCTTC

size: .
V: TRBV7-9
J: TRBJ2-1
D: TRBD2
CDR3: CASSLRFGGTYNEQFF
DNA: TGTGCCAGCAGCTTACGTTTCGGGGGGACCTACAATGAGCAGTTCTTC

size: .
V: TRBV28
J: TRBJ2-6
D: TRBD1
CDR3: CASSWGTGAPGANVLTF
DNA: TGTGCCAGCAGTTGGGGGACAGGGGCCCCTGGGGCCAACGTCCTGACTTTC

size: .
V: TRBV5-5
J: TRBJ2-7
D: .
CDR3: CASGSGLSYEQYF
DNA: TGTGCCAGCGGGAGCGGATTATCCTACGAGCAGTACTTC

size: .
V: TRBV5-4
J: TRBJ2-1
D: .
CDR3: CASSLDVSSYNEQFF
DNA: TGTGCCAGCAGCTTGGACGTTAGCTCCTACAATGAGCAGTTCTTC

size: .
V: TRBV4-1
J: TRBJ2-4
D: TRBD2
CDR3: CASSPRGLAALAKNIQYF
DNA: TGCGCCAGCAGCCCCCGGGGACTAGCGGCCCTAGCCAAAAACATTCAGTACTTC

size: .
V: TRBV9
J: TRBJ2-6
D: .
CDR3: CASSVGQAQYSGANVLTF
DNA: TGTGCCAGCAGCGTAGGACAGGCTCAATACTCTGGGGCCAACGTCCTGACTTTC

size: .
V: TRBV5-8
J: TRBJ2-1
D: TRBD2
CDR3: CASSWRLADSYNEQFF
DNA: TGTGCCAGCAGCTGGCGGCTAGCGGATTCCTACAATGAGCAGTTCTTC

size: .
V: TRBV6-6
J: TRBJ1-4
D: .
CDR3: CASSYGASEKLFF
DNA: TGTGCCAGCAGTTACGGGGCTAGTGAAAAACTGTTTTTT

size: .
V: TRBV6-6
J: TRBJ2-7
D: TRBD2
CDR3: CASSGLAGGPDEQYF
DNA: TGTGCCAGCAGTGGACTAGCGGGAGGGCCAGACGAGCAGTACTTC

size: .
V: TRBV5-1
J: TRBJ1-1
D: TRBD1
CDR3: CASSMDRGDTEAFF
DNA: TGCGCCAGCAGCATGGACAGGGGGGACACTGAAGCTTTCTTT

size: few
V: TRBV6-1
J: TRBJ2-1
D: .
CDR3: CASSESPGNEQFF
DNA: TGTGCCAGCAGTGAATCTCCCGGGAATGAGCAGTTCTTC

size: few
V: TRBV5-4
J: TRBJ2-3
D: TRBD2
CDR3: CASSLRLAGVSTDTQYF
DNA: TGTGCCAGCAGCTTGCGACTAGCGGGAGTTAGCACAGATACGCAGTATTTT

size: .
V: TRBV7-9
J: TRBJ1-2
D: TRBD1
CDR3: CASSVGTAYGYTF
DNA: TGTGCCAGCAGCGTAGGGACAGCCTATGGCTACACCTTC

size: .
V: TRBV25-1
J: TRBJ2-7
D: .
CDR3: CASSDPSRGDEQYF
DNA: TGTGCCAGCAGTGACCCCTCCAGGGGGGACGAGCAGTACTTC

size: .
V: TRBV4-1
J: TRBJ2-1
D: TRBD2
CDR3: CASSPWASGSGEQFF
DNA: TGCGCCAGCAGCCCATGGGCTAGCGGGAGTGGCGAGCAGTTCTTC

size: .
V: TRBV9
J: TRBJ2-7
D: .
CDR3: CASSSYYEQYF
DNA: TGTGCCAGCAGCTCTTACTACGAGCAGTACTTC

size: .
V: TRBV4-2
J: TRBJ2-1
D: .
CDR3: CASSPGDNEQFF
DNA: TGTGCCAGCAGCCCCGGGGACAATGAGCAGTTCTTC

size: few
V: TRBV19
J: TRBJ2-2
D: TRBD2
CDR3: CASLRGGHTGELFF
DNA: TGTGCCAGTCTCCGGGGGGGCCACACCGGGGAGCTGTTTTTT

size: .
V: TRBV27
J: TRBJ2-3
D: TRBD2
CDR3: CASSLERLAVTDTQYF
DNA: TGTGCCAGCAGCCTGGAACGACTAGCGGTCACAGATACGCAGTATTTT

size: .
V: TRBV28
J: TRBJ2-7
D: TRBD1
CDR3: CASSYLQGAAYEQYF
DNA: TGTGCCAGCAGTTACCTACAGGGGGCCGCCTACGAGCAGTACTTC

size: .
V: TRBV4-1
J: TRBJ1-1
D: TRBD1
CDR3: CASSHPTGKVGTEAFF
DNA: TGCGCCAGCAGCCATCCGACAGGGAAGGTGGGCACTGAAGCTTTCTTT

size: .
V: TRBV10-2
J: TRBJ2-5
D: TRBD2
CDR3: CASSSAGGWETQYF
DNA: TGCGCCAGCAGTAGCGCGGGAGGCTGGGAGACCCAGTACTTC

size: .
V: TRBV30
J: TRBJ2-7
D: TRBD1
CDR3: CAWSPGTAYEQYF
DNA: TGTGCCTGGTCACCCGGGACAGCCTACGAGCAGTACTTC

size: .
V: TRBV10-3
J: TRBJ2-7
D: .
CDR3: CAISFGTPREQYF
DNA: TGTGCCATCAGCTTCGGGACACCGCGGGAGCAGTACTTC

size: .
V: TRBV5-4
J: TRBJ2-1
D: .
CDR3: CASSDEGGQFF
DNA: TGTGCCAGCAGCGACGAAGGGGGACAGTTCTTC

size: .
V: TRBV28
J: TRBJ2-1
D: .
CDR3: CASREAASSYNEQFF
DNA: TGTGCCAGCAGGGAGGCGGCCAGCTCCTACAATGAGCAGTTCTTC

size: .
V: TRBV29-1
J: TRBJ2-7
D: TRBD1
CDR3: CSALDRFGEQYF
DNA: TGCAGCGCACTGGACAGGTTCGGCGAGCAGTACTTC

size: few
V: TRBV5-1
J: TRBJ2-3
D: .
CDR3: CASSLAGSSTDTQYF
DNA: TGCGCCAGCAGCTTGGCCGGGTCTAGCACAGATACGCAGTATTTT